The 9 T cell receptor beta chains below come from one sample, sequenced in a study of shared clonotypes between healthy human individuals. TCRdb's table, derived via immunoSEQ multiplex PCR, lists solely in-frame clones and lacks some. The table records some 2,500,000 clones, 80% to 95% of them present only once. The sequenced material came from naive CD4+ T cells from PBMCs. Stated subset: CD45RA+ positively selected. The origin of the receptors is a man in his late teens or twenties in good health. Some clones in this sample may be carry-over from other donors' samples.

This rearrangement joins TRBV6-5 to TRBJ2-7; 10 positions match TRBD2. The CDR3 contains 14 residues. V lost 5 bases and J lost 7; bases outside the gene matches: 8. From germline, CDR1 is MNHEY and CDR2 SVGAGI. As DNA, the CDR3 is TGTGCCAGCAGTACTAGCGGGATGGGCGTTGAGCAGTACTTC. Amino acid sequence: CASSTSGMGVEQYF.

The chain couples TRBV6-5 to TRBJ1-1; TRBD1 is a possible D gene (6 bases). V lost 6 bases and J lost 3, with 14 bases in between. The CDR3 totals 14 residues. Germline lookup yields CDR1 MNHEY and CDR2 SVGAGI. CDR3 region: CASSRGHFDTEAFF. As DNA, the CDR3 is TGTGCCAGCAGCCGGGGACACTTTGACACTGAAGCTTTCTTT.

The rearrangement joins TRBV27 to TRBJ1-4; D is uncertain. This CDR3 is 13 amino acids long. V lost 5 bases, J lost 8 bases, and 12 bases lay in between. In germline, CDR1 is MNHEY, CDR2 SMNVEV (reference sequence). CDR3 in amino acids: CASSDRPGEKLFF. The CDR3 coding sequence is TGTGCCAGCAGTGACCGGCCCGGGGAAAAACTGTTTTTT.

The chain combines TRBV7-2 with TRBJ2-1; 8 positions match TRBD2. The CDR3 runs 13 residues. Germline CDR1 and CDR2: SGHTA and FQGNSA. J lost 3 bases, V lost 5 bases, and 0 bases had no gene match. CDR3 sequence: CASSGTSYNEQFF. The CDR3 DNA reads as TGTGCCAGCAGCGGGACTAGCTACAATGAGCAGTTCTTC.

The chain links TRBV11-2 to TRBJ1-6; a weak D match, TRBD1 (6 bases). There are 15 residues in the CDR3. V was pared by 5 bases and J by 7 bases, with 15 bases between. Germline CDR1 SGHAT, CDR2 FQNNGV. The CDR3 sequence: CASSPLTGSNSPLHF. The DNA for the CDR3 is TGTGCCAGCAGCCCCCTAACAGGGTCCAATTCACCCCTCCACTTT.

The sample holds one count of this clone. The chain is built from TRBV28 and TRBJ1-4; 10 positions match TRBD1. Germline CDR1 MDHEN, CDR2 SYDVKM. CDR3 length equals 16 residues. The V and J ends lost 6 bases and 8 bases, in that order; junction bases with no gene match: 12. The CDR3 nucleotides read TGTGCCAGCAGCCTAGCGGGGACAGGGGTGAGGGAAAAACTGTTTTTT. As protein: CASSLAGTGVREKLFF.

J is TRBJ2-1 and V is TRBV18; D is perhaps TRBD2 (5 bases). Trimming cost V 1 base and J 0 bases, with 10 bases left between them. Germline values: CDR1 KGHSH, CDR2 LQKENI. The CDR3 spans 16 residues. The CDR3 DNA is TGTGCCAGCTCACCACGACTACAGAGCTCCTACAATGAGCAGTTCTTC. Protein product: CASSPRLQSSYNEQFF.

The rearrangement joins TRBV30 to TRBJ1-5; 8 bases align to TRBD1. Germline V CDR1 and CDR2: GTSNPN, SVGIG (reference sequence). Trimming took 0 bases from V and 11 from J; bases not matched to a gene: 3. The CDR3 spans 12 residues. The CDR3 reads CAWSVTGGAQHF. The DNA for the CDR3 is TGTGCCTGGAGTGTCACAGGGGGGGCCCAGCATTTT.

V and J are TRBV2 and TRBJ1-5, with a possible D match to TRBD1 (5 bases). The CDR3 loop spans 15 amino acids. From germline, CDR1 is SNHLY and CDR2 FYNNEI. V was shortened by 5 bases and J by 3 bases, with 14 bases between the two germline ends. The CDR3 sequence: CASSQGLSSNQPQHF. DNA of the CDR3: TGTGCCAGCAGTCAGGGTCTGAGCTCCAATCAGCCCCAGCATTTT.